This TCR beta chain was found in a study of blood T cell repertoires in COVID-19. Study-level background: Acute and convalescent COVID-19 specimens originated in the United States, Italy and Spain.

The authors' processing: How many nucleated cells were present was estimated from reference gene primer amplification. Repertoires were generated with immunoSEQ multiplex PCR, while TCRdb's copy carries only in-frame clones and drops some. That table gives V, J and clone size, and the DNA gave D and trimming. The data hold 380,000 or so clones, with more than 75% observed a single time. CDR1 is MRHNA and CDR2 is SNTAGT in the germline V gene. This CDR3 spans 16 amino acids. Trimming took off 4 bases at V and 0 bases at J, with 12 bases between the two ends. Adults between about 18 and 95 years of age took part from about 24 US areas. Allocation to cohorts depended on clinical history reported by the participants.

This chain connects TRBV6-4 to TRBJ2-2; unclear D gene. The sequence was collected from a man under 40 who had recovered from COVID-19. Sequenced material: PBMCs or T cells enriched from blood (not recorded which). The CDR3 sequence: CASSASPYANTGELFF. In DNA form, the CDR3 reads TGTGCCAGCAGTGCATCCCCCTACGCGAACACCGGGGAGCTGTTTTTT.